This T cell receptor (beta chain) was obtained from a study of OX40 agonist ivuxolimab in advanced cancers. The study in broad terms: Ivuxolimab was a fully human IgG2 agonistic monoclonal antibody targeting the costimulatory receptor OX40 (CD134). Intravenous ivuxolimab was administered to patients every 2 weeks at six dose levels: 0.01, 0.1, 0.3, 1.5, 3 and 10 mg/kg. Of the roughly 50 dose-escalation patients, hepatocellular carcinoma was present in some 19, melanoma in approximately 15, renal cell carcinoma in 9 and head and neck cancer in 9. A male proportion of roughly 80% and a mean age of 60 years, ranging from about 23 to 90, were recorded for the dose-escalation cohort. Prior anti-PD-1, anti-PD-L1 or anti-CTLA-4 therapy was permitted, and checkpoint inhibitors had been received by around 40% of dose-escalation patients. Partial responses occurred in three dose-escalation patients, of whom one had hepatocellular carcinoma and two had cutaneous melanoma. Peripheral TCRbeta sequencing aimed to test whether ivuxolimab altered TCR sequence diversity and caused clonal T-cell expansion. The paper describes the monotherapy dose-escalation part (N of about 50 patients) of the phase I trial of ivuxolimab. Study-level results and caveats: Low levels of normalized T-cell clonal expansion were also seen in some patients who did not respond. On average, CD8+ T cells showed more expanded clones than CD4+ T cells after ivuxolimab. Antigen specificity was not determined for the clonally expanded peripheral T cells. Partial responders in the 0.1-3.0 mg/kg groups had among the lowest normalized peripheral clonal expansion, especially among CD8+ T cells. At doses of 0.1 to 3.0 mg/kg, clonal expansion of both CD4+ and CD8+ blood T cells was observed from baseline to week 6.

Via the germline V gene, CDR1 is MNHNS and CDR2 SASEGT. V is reduced by 2 bases and J by 4 bases, leaving a spacing of 12 bases between them. Spanning cysteine to phenylalanine, the CDR3 consists of 15 amino acids. The sequence is cut down to CDR3 DNA, 45 bases in frame from base 1. The trial excluded patients who had a history of autoimmune disease or were on systemic immunosuppression. Peripheral blood for TCR sequencing was collected from all dose cohorts at baseline, on cycle 4 day 1, and on cycle 7 day 1. Samples came from an open-label, multicenter, first-in-human phase I dose-escalation trial of ivuxolimab. The trial enrolled adults with locally advanced or metastatic head and neck squamous cell, hepatocellular, melanoma or renal cell carcinoma. CD4+ and CD8+ T cells were sorted separately from peripheral blood before TCR sequencing. Genomic DNA was extracted from sorted cells for sequencing of the TCRbeta CDR3 region. The immunoSEQ Assay was used to sequence the TCRbeta CDR3 regions. TCRdb re-hosts the immuneACCESS table, in-frame sequences only. Its copies lack some clones; in the studies checked, an unresolved V gene accounts for under half of them, and the cause for the rest is not known. This sample gives more than 60,000 clones in total; around 86% of them show up just once. The leading ten clones occupy around 3.5% of the sample.

Worth noting for this clone: What antigen it recognizes has not been identified. No base-level quality is on record; no much larger clone is a single base apart.

The V and J genes are TRBV6-1 and TRBJ1-3, and perhaps TRBD1 as D gene, on 6 matching bases. This receptor was obtained from an adult with an advanced solid tumor such as melanoma, head and neck, liver or kidney cancer. The material sequenced was CD4+ or CD8+ T cells sorted from blood, taken in a trial of the OX40 agonist ivuxolimab. At the DNA level, the sequence is TGTGCCAGCAGTGAACAGGGGTCGTCAGGAAACACCATATATTTT. The encoded protein is CASSEQGSSGNTIYF.